The 30 T cell receptor beta chains below were found in one sample sequenced in a study of long-term antiretroviral therapy in people with HIV. Running of the v3.0 immunoSEQ assay took place at survey level. The method was immunoSEQ multiplex PCR; TCRdb's version includes in-frame clones alone and lacks a portion of them. The sample holds about 19,000 clones, roughly 86% seen once. Sequencing was performed on unsorted PBMCs, taken 2.1 years after starting antiretroviral therapy. These receptors all come from a young man with HIV.

The chain combines TRBV19 with TRBJ2-1; D unresolved. V gave up 8 bases and J gave up 11 bases, with 13 bases separating them. CDR1 is LNHDA, CDR2 SQIVND, per germline (reference sequence). CDR3 length equals 11 residues. The CDR3 bases are TGTGCCAGTCATGACGGGTATAAGCAGTTCTTC. Translated: CASHDGYKQFF.

A few counts support this clone. The V and J genes are TRBV7-8 and TRBJ2-7; 8 bases match TRBD1. There are 15 residues in the CDR3. Germline V gives CDR1 SGHVS, CDR2 FQNEAQ. V shed 1 base, J shed 5 bases, and the junction held 7 bases outside the gene matches. The CDR3 nucleotides read TGTGCCAGCAGCTTAGAAGGACAGGGCTACCACGAGCAGTACTTC. It yields the protein CASSLEGQGYHEQYF.

CDR3 region: CASSSLQGPPYEQYF. The CDR3 nucleotides read TGTGCCAGCAGCTCACTACAGGGTCCCCCCTACGAGCAGTACTTC. V usage is TRBV7-8 and J usage is TRBJ2-7, with a possible D match to TRBD1 (6 bases). The CDR3 runs 15 residues. Trimming stripped 4 bases from V and 2 bases from J, with 15 bases between. CDR1 is SGHVS, CDR2 FQNEAQ, per germline.

The chain employs TRBV27 and TRBJ2-6; D gene uncertain. V lost 2 bases, J lost 0 bases, and 2 bases lay in between. Germline CDR1 is MNHEY and CDR2 is SMNVEV (reference sequence). The CDR3 contains 14 residues. CDR3 nucleotides: TGTGCCAGCAGTTTAATCTCTGGGGCCAACGTCCTGACTTTC. Protein sequence: CASSLISGANVLTF.

This chain joins TRBV2 and TRBJ2-7, with D perhaps assigned TRBD1 or TRBD2 (5 bases each). The CDR3 totals 13 residues. V lost 7 bases, J lost 6 bases, and 16 bases lay in between. The germline CDR1 and CDR2 sequences are SNHLY and FYNNEI. The CDR3 region is CASNSGTDREQYF. CDR3 in DNA: TGTGCCAGCAATTCGGGGACGGACCGCGAGCAGTACTTC. Full variable domain (missing parts from reference TRBV2 and TRBJ2-7): EPEVTQTPSHQVTQMGQEVILRCVPISNHLYFYWYRQILGQKVEFLVSFYNNEISEKSEIFDDQFSVERPDGSNFTLKIRSTKLEDSAMYFCASNSGTDREQYFGPGTRLTVT.

J is TRBJ2-2 and V is TRBV5-6, with 7 bases matching TRBD2. There are 16 residues in the CDR3. Trimming took 2 bases from V and 0 from J; bases not matched to a gene: 4. The germline gives CDR1 SGHDT, CDR2 YYEEEE. The CDR3 reads CASSFASGSNTGELFF. CDR3 coding DNA: TGTGCCAGCAGCTTCGCTAGCGGTTCGAACACCGGGGAGCTGTTTTTT.

This chain links TRBV11-2 with TRBJ1-3; D might be TRBD1 (6 bases). V was trimmed by 5 bases and J by 3 bases, leaving 26 bases between them. The V gene's germline CDR1 is SGHAT and CDR2 FQNNGV. The CDR3 extends over 19 amino acids. This chain's CDR3 is CASSRQDSQISLLGNTIYF. CDR3 bases: TGTGCCAGCAGCCGTCAGGACAGCCAAATCTCCCTCCTTGGAAACACCATATATTTT.

This sequence joins TRBV14 and TRBJ2-7; tentatively, D is TRBD2 (6 bases). Trimming took off 6 bases at V and 2 bases at J, with 17 bases between the two ends. The CDR3 loop spans 15 amino acids. CDR1 and CDR2 (germline): SGHDN, FVKESK. CDR3 in amino acids: CASSLWVAATYEQYF. CDR3 nucleotides: TGTGCCAGCAGTCTCTGGGTAGCGGCGACCTACGAGCAGTACTTC.

The J gene is TRBJ2-2, the V gene TRBV6-1, with D unresolved. The length of the CDR3 is 12 residues. Looked up from germline, CDR1 is MNHNS and CDR2 is SASEGT. The ends were cut back, 8 bases at V and 5 bases at J, with 9 bases in the middle. CDR3 residues: CASPKVTGELFF. CDR3 sequence (DNA): TGTGCCAGCCCAAAGGTTACCGGGGAGCTGTTTTTT.

This clone was found once. This chain links TRBV7-3 with TRBJ2-7, with 11 nucleotides matching TRBD1. Germline CDR1 is SGHTA and CDR2 is FQGTGA. There are 13 residues in the CDR3. The V segment lost 4 bases and the J segment 6 bases; nucleotides outside the gene matches: 2. CDR3 DNA sequence: TGTGCCAGCAGCTCCGGGACAGGGGGCGAGCAGTACTTC. Encoded protein: CASSSGTGGEQYF.

The genes are TRBV15 and TRBJ1-2; a weak D match, TRBD1 (6 bases). V was clipped by 1 base and J by 8 bases, with 11 bases between them. Germline lookup yields CDR1 LNHNV and CDR2 YYDKDF (reference sequence). The CDR3 extends over 13 amino acids. CDR3 nucleotides: TGTGCCACCAGCAGAGGGGGGCTAGAAGGCTACACCTTC. Translation: CATSRGGLEGYTF. Drawing the rest from reference TRBV15 and TRBJ1-2, the complete variable domain is DAMVIQNPRYQVTQFGKPVTLSCSQTLNHNVMYWYQQKSSQAPKLLFHYYDKDFNNEADTPDNFQSRRPNTSFCFLDIRSPGLGDTAMYLCATSRGGLEGYTFGSGTRLTVV.

This clone was seen once. This chain joins TRBV14 and TRBJ2-7, with unresolved D. CDR3 length equals 14 residues. CDR1 SGHDN and CDR2 FVKESK come from the germline V gene. V was shortened by 4 bases and J by 4 bases, with 14 bases between the two germline ends. The CDR3 loop is CASSRSQMGYEQYF. The CDR3, as DNA: TGTGCCAGCAGCCGGAGCCAAATGGGGTACGAGCAGTACTTC.

The chain is built from TRBV9 and TRBJ2-7, with TRBD2 identical over 9 bases. The CDR3 consists of 14 residues. CDR1 and CDR2 from the germline V gene are SGDLS and YYNGEE. The ends lost 0 bases at V and 2 bases at J; junction bases unmatched: 0. CDR3 protein: CASSVGGRAYEQYF. The CDR3 DNA is TGTGCCAGCAGCGTAGGCGGGAGGGCCTACGAGCAGTACTTC.

The rearrangement links TRBV7-8 to TRBJ2-5; 10 nucleotides line up with TRBD2. The CDR3 totals 15 residues. Trimming cost V 5 bases and J 5 bases; bases outside gene matches: 8. Germline loops: CDR1 SGHVS, CDR2 FQNEAQ. In DNA form, the CDR3 reads TGTGCCAGCAGCCAGCAGCGGGGGGGGGTGGAGACCCAGTACTTC. Amino acids: CASSQQRGGVETQYF.

The rearrangement links TRBV25-1 to TRBJ1-2; no reliable D call. The V and J ends lost 5 bases and 4 bases respectively, with 11 bases between them. CDR1 is MGHDK and CDR2 is SYGVNS in the germline V gene. The CDR3 consists of 13 residues. The CDR3 loop reads CASSYGLIYGYTF. CDR3 in DNA: TGTGCCAGCAGTTATGGACTCATCTATGGCTACACCTTC.

The gene calls are TRBV5-6 and TRBJ1-4; no definite D call. Trimming left V 4 bases short and J 0 bases short, with 10 bases between. CDR1 is SGHDT and CDR2 is YYEEEE in the germline V gene. This CDR3 contains 15 residues. The CDR3 DNA reads TGTGCCAGCAGCGCGGCGGTTGCAACTAATGAAAAACTGTTTTTT. Amino acid sequence: CASSAAVATNEKLFF.

The chain combines TRBV6-5 with TRBJ1-4; maybe TRBD1 (5 bases). The CDR3 is made up of 16 amino acids. Deletions cut 2 bases from V and 8 bases from J, with 18 bases between. Germline V gene sequence: CDR1 MNHEY, CDR2 SVGAGI. The CDR3: CASSYDPVGLGEKLFF. CDR3 nucleotide sequence: TGTGCCAGCAGTTACGATCCAGTGGGGCTAGGCGAAAAACTGTTTTTT.

The V gene is TRBV2, the J gene TRBJ2-7, with TRBD1 matching over 9 bases. The germline gives CDR1 SNHLY, CDR2 FYNNEI. This CDR3 has 15 residues. V shed 6 bases, J shed 4 bases, and the junction held 10 bases outside the gene matches. The CDR3 protein is CASREWTGDSYEQYF. CDR3 nucleotides: TGTGCCAGCAGAGAATGGACAGGGGACTCATACGAGCAGTACTTC.

The chain has TRBV29-1 and TRBJ2-7, with 7 bases fitting TRBD1. The CDR3 covers 13 residues. Germline V gives CDR1 SQVTM, CDR2 ANQGSEA. The V gene end was trimmed by 1 base and the J gene end by 3 bases; junction bases not matched to a gene: 3. The CDR3 here is CSVEVGGSYEQYF. CDR3 coding DNA: TGCAGCGTTGAAGTAGGGGGCAGCTACGAGCAGTACTTC.

J is TRBJ2-5 and V is TRBV11-2, with 10 bases fitting TRBD1. CDR3 length: 16 amino acids. The germline gives CDR1 SGHAT, CDR2 FQNNGV. V was clipped by 5 bases and J by 4 bases; unmatched bases: 10. The DNA for the CDR3 is TGTGCCAGCAGCCTCTCCGGGACAGGGGTAGGAGAGACCCAGTACTTC. This gives the protein CASSLSGTGVGETQYF.

The rearrangement uses TRBV6-6 and TRBJ1-1, with D tentatively TRBD1 (6 bases). Germline V gene lookup returns CDR1 MNHNY and CDR2 SVGAGI (reference sequence). The CDR3 has 16 residues. V was shortened by 2 bases and J by 5 bases, with 18 bases between the two germline ends. This CDR3 is CASSYLQGRRKTEAFF. The CDR3 nucleotides are TGTGCCAGCAGTTACCTACAGGGTCGAAGGAAAACTGAAGCTTTCTTT.

This chain joins TRBV4-3 and TRBJ2-2, with 9 nucleotides matching TRBD2. Germline assignment: CDR1 LGHNA and CDR2 YSLEER. The V and J ends lost 0 bases and 4 bases, in that order; junction bases with no gene match: 6. The CDR3 consists of 17 residues. This CDR3 is CASSQDLAGGGTGELFF. The CDR3 coding sequence is TGCGCCAGCAGCCAAGATTTGGCGGGAGGGGGCACCGGGGAGCTGTTTTTT.

The rearrangement uses TRBV19 and TRBJ2-7; maybe TRBD1 (5 bases). The CDR3 extends over 15 amino acids. The germline V gene encodes CDR1 LNHDA and CDR2 SQIVND (reference sequence). Deletions cut 5 bases from V and 3 bases from J, with 17 bases between. CDR3 nucleotides: TGTGCCAGTAGTTCTCGCGCGACAGACAACTACGAGCAGTACTTC. Encoded protein: CASSSRATDNYEQYF. Complete variable domain (other parts from reference TRBV19 and TRBJ2-7): DGGITQSPKYLFRKEGQNVTLSCEQNLNHDAMYWYRQDPGQGLRLIYYSQIVNDFQKGDIAEGYSVSREKKESFPLTVTSAQKNPTAFYLCASSSRATDNYEQYFGPGTRLTVT.

The chain combines TRBV6-6 with TRBJ1-1; D possibly corresponds to TRBD1 (5 bases). V was clipped by 5 bases and J by 4 bases, with 11 bases between them. The CDR3 is 13 amino acids. Germline values: CDR1 MNHNY, CDR2 SVGAGI (reference sequence). The CDR3 DNA is TGTGCCAGCAGTCATGGGGGAAGCACTGAAGCTTTCTTT. Encoded protein: CASSHGGSTEAFF.

V usage is TRBV11-3 and J usage is TRBJ2-2; a weak D match, TRBD2 (5 bases). Germline V lookup: CDR1 SGHNT, CDR2 YENEEA. Trimming left V 5 bases short and J 1 base short, with 14 bases between. The CDR3 runs to 16 residues. CDR3 in amino acids: CASSPRTAVNTGELFF. The CDR3 nucleotides are TGTGCCAGCAGCCCGAGAACAGCGGTGAACACCGGGGAGCTGTTTTTT.

The chain combines TRBV6-6 with TRBJ2-7; 9 nucleotides line up with TRBD1. V dropped 6 bases and J dropped 6; count of bases not matched to a gene: 12. The germline V gene encodes CDR1 MNHNY and CDR2 SVGAGI (reference sequence). The CDR3 is 15 amino acids. The CDR3 here is CASSLEGQGVGEQYF. As DNA, the CDR3 is TGTGCCAGCAGCTTAGAGGGACAGGGAGTTGGCGAGCAGTACTTC.

The chain combines TRBV19 with TRBJ1-2; D is undetermined. CDR3 length: 13 amino acids. Germline V gene sequence: CDR1 LNHDA, CDR2 SQIVND (reference sequence). Deletions cut 2 bases from V and 5 bases from J, with 9 bases between. The CDR3 sequence: CASSIREFYGYTF. The CDR3 bases are TGTGCCAGTAGTATAAGGGAGTTTTATGGCTACACCTTC.

V gene TRBV5-8 combines with J gene TRBJ1-2; D gene ambiguous. Trimming took 7 bases from V and 2 from J, leaving 9 bases between them. The CDR3 sequence is 12 residues long. The V gene's germline CDR1 is SGHTS and CDR2 YDEGEE. As DNA, the CDR3 is TGTGCCAGCCAAGCCGGGAACTATGGCTACACCTTC. Residues: CASQAGNYGYTF. The full variable domain, in which reference TRBV5-8 and TRBJ1-2 provide the parts outside the CDR3, is EAGVTQSPTHLIKTRGQQATLRCSPISGHTSVYWYQQALGLGLQFLLWYDEGEERNRGNFPPRFSGRQFPNYSSELNVNALELEDSALYLCASQAGNYGYTFGSGTRLTVV.

The chain is built from TRBV7-2 and TRBJ2-3, with TRBD2 matching over 8 bases. CDR3 size: 15 residues. The V gene's germline CDR1 is SGHTA and CDR2 FQGNSA. V dropped 3 bases and J dropped 2; count of bases not matched to a gene: 4. The chain's CDR3 is CASSLRGDFTDTQYF. The DNA for the CDR3 is TGTGCCAGCAGCTTGCGGGGGGACTTCACAGATACGCAGTATTTT.

The rearrangement uses TRBV4-2 and TRBJ1-4, with a weak D call TRBD1 (5 bases). The CDR3 contains 13 residues. Germline values: CDR1 LGHNA, CDR2 YNFKEQ. V was pared by 4 bases and J by 6 bases, with 9 bases between. CDR3 coding DNA: TGTGCCAGCAGCCTCGGACACGATGAAAAACTGTTTTTT. It specifies CASSLGHDEKLFF.